Detailed here is one T cell receptor beta chain. Under the authors' procedure: Cell counts per sample came from amplifying reference gene primers. Profiling relied on immunoSEQ multiplex PCR, and the TCRdb table lists in-frame clones only, not all of them. V and J calls and clone size come straight from that table; D and trimming were deduced from the DNA. Found here are 150,000 or so clones, roughly 90% of them singletons; the top ten hold 0.53%. The data were taken from a study of blood T cell repertoires in COVID-19. Study as a whole: The origin of the acute and convalescent COVID-19 samples was the United States, Italy and Spain. Sample material is recorded as cDNA or gDNA derived from T cells, B-cell-depleted T cells, or PBMCs.

CDR3 length equals 14 residues. CDR1 and CDR2 (germline): SGDLS, YYNGEE. Trimming left V 4 bases short and J 3 bases short, with 13 bases between. The chain carries TRBV9 and TRBJ1-2; D perhaps matches TRBD1 (6 bases). Specimen: peripheral blood. The receptor comes from a man aged 45-65 years with acute or convalescent COVID-19. The chain's CDR3 is CASSTRQVDYGYTF. The CDR3 DNA follows: TGTGCCAGCAGCACCCGACAGGTAGACTATGGCTACACCTTC.